What follows is one T cell receptor beta chain and its context. CDR1 and CDR2 from the germline V gene are PRHDT and FYEKMQ (reference sequence). The V gene lost 0 bases and the J gene lost 3 bases, with 8 bases spanning the gap. The CDR3 has 14 amino acids. MiXCR, run by TCRdb on the 5' RACE reads, gives a single entry per CDR3 protein. The sample lists 350,000 to 500,000 distinct CDR3 sequences; around 18% were seen once. This sample is part of a study of T-cell memory formation after mild COVID-19. The specimen was PBMCs or a T cell subset sorted from them (not recorded which). J is TRBJ2-5 and V is TRBV13; D is undetermined. The clonotype originates from an adult woman who had mild COVID-19 (a few samples of this study predate the infection). Cell type and time point are not known. The CDR3 DNA is TGTGCCAGCAGCTTAGGGTCTGGGGAAGAGACCCAGTACTTC. Protein: CASSLGSGEETQYF. The full variable domain, rest sourced from reference TRBV13 and TRBJ2-5, is AAGVIQSPRHLIKEKRETATLKCYPIPRHDTVYWYQQGPGQDPQFLISFYEKMQSDKGSIPDRFSAQQFSDYHSELNMSSLELGDSALYFCASSLGSGEETQYFGPGTRLLVL.